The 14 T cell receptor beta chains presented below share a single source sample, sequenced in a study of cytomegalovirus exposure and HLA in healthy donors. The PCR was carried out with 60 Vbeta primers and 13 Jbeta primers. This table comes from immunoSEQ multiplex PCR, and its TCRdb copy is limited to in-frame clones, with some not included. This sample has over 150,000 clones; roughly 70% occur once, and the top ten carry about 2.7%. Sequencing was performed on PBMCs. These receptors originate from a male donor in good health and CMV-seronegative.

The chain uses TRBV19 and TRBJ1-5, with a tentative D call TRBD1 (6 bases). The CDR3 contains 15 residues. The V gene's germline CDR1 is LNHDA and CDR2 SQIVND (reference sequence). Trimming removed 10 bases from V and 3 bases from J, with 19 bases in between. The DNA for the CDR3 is TGTGCCACAACGTTCACAGGGTTTGACAATCAGCCCCAGCATTTT. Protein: CATTFTGFDNQPQHF.

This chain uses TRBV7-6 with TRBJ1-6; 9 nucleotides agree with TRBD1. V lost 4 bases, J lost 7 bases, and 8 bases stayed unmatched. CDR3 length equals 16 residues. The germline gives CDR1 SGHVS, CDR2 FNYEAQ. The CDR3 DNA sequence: TGTGCCAGCAGCTCAGCTGGGACAGGGAGGAATTCACCCCTCCACTTT. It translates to CASSSAGTGRNSPLHF. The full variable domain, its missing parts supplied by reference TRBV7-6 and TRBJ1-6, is GAGVSQSPRYKVTKRGQDVALRCDPISGHVSLYWYRQALGQGPEFLTYFNYEAQQDKSGLPNDRFSAERPEGSISTLTIQRTEQRDSAMYRCASSSAGTGRNSPLHFGNGTRLTVT.

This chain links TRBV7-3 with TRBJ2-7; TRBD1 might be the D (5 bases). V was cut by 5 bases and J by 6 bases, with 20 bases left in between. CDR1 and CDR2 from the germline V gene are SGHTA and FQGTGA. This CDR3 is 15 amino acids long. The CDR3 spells CASSPKTGLFGEQYF. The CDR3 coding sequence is TGTGCCAGCAGCCCGAAAACAGGATTGTTTGGCGAGCAGTACTTC. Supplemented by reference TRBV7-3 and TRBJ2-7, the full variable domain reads GAGVSQTPSNKVTEKGKYVELRCDPISGHTALYWYRQSLGQGPEFLIYFQGTGAADDSGLPNDRFFAVRPEGSVSTLKIQRTERGDSAVYLCASSPKTGLFGEQYFGPGTRLTVT.

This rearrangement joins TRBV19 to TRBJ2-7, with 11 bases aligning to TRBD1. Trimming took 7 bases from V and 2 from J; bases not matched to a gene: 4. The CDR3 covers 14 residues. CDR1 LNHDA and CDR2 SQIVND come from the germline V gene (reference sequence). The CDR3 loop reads CASTWTGGPYEQYF. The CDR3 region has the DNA TGTGCCAGTACCTGGACAGGGGGCCCCTACGAGCAGTACTTC.

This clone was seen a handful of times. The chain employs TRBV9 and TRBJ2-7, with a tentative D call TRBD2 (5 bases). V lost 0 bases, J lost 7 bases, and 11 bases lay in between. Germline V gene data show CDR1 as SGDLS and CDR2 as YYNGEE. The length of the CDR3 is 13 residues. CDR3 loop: CASSVGSPGEQYF. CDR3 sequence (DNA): TGTGCCAGCAGCGTAGGCAGCCCGGGAGAGCAGTACTTC.

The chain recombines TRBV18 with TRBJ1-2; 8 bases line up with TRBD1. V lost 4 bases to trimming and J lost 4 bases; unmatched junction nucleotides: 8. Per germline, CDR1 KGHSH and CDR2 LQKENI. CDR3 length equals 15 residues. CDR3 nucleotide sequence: TGTGCCAGCTCACTAGGGGCAGGGGGCGCCTATGGCTACACCTTC. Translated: CASSLGAGGAYGYTF. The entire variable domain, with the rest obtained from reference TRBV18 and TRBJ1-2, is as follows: NAGVMQNPRHLVRRRGQEARLRCSPMKGHSHVYWYRQLPEEGLKFMVYLQKENIIDESGMPKERFSAEFPKEGPSILRIQQVVRGDSAAYFCASSLGAGGAYGYTFGSGTRLTVV.

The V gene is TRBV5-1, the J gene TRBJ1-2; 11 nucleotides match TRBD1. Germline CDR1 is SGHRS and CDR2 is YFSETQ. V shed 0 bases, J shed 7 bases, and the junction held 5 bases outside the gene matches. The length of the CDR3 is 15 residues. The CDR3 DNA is TGCGCCAGCAGCTTGGGCCGGACAGGGGGCTCTGGCTACACCTTC. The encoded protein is CASSLGRTGGSGYTF.

In DNA, the CDR3 is TGTGCCAGCAGGGGACAGGGGCTACACAATGAGCAGTTCTTC. This gives the protein CASRGQGLHNEQFF. This chain uses TRBV6-5 with TRBJ2-1; 10 positions match TRBD1. The germline CDR1 and CDR2 sequences are MNHEY and SVGAGI. The CDR3 spans 14 residues. V shed 6 bases and J 5 bases; nucleotides not matched to a gene: 4.

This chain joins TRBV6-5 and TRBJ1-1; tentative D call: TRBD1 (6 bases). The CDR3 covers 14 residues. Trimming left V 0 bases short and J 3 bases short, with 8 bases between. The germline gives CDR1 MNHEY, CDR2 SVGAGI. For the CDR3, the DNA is TGTGCCAGCAGTTACTCGAACAGGGACACTGAAGCTTTCTTT. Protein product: CASSYSNRDTEAFF.

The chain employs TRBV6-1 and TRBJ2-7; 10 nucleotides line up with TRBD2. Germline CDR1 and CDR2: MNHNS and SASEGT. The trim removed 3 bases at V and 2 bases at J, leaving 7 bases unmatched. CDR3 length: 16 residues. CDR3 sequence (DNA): TGTGCCAGCAGTGATCGCATAGCGGGAGGCACCTACGAGCAGTACTTC. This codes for CASSDRIAGGTYEQYF.

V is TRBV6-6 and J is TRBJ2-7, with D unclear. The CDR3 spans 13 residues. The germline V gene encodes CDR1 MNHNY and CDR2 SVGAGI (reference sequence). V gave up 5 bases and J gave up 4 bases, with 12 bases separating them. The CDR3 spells CASSPRQRYEQYF. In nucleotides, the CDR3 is TGTGCCAGCAGTCCCCGTCAGAGGTACGAGCAGTACTTC.

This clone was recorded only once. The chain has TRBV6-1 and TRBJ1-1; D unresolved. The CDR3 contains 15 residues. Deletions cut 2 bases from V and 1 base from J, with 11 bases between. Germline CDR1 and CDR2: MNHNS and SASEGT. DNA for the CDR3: TGTGCCAGCAGTGAAAAAAGTACATCGAACACTGAAGCTTTCTTT. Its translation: CASSEKSTSNTEAFF.

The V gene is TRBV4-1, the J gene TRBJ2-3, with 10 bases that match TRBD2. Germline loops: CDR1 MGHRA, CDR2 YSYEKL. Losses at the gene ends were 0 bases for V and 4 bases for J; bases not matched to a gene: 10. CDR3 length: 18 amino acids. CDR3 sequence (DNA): TGCGCCAGCAGCCAAGATCATAGTCTAGCGGGGGAAGCAGATACGCAGTATTTT. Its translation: CASSQDHSLAGEADTQYF.

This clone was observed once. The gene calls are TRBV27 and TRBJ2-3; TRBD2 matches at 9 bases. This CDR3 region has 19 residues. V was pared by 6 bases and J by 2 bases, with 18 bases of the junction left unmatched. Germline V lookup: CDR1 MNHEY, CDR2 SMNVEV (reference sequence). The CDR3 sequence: CASSASGILAGDFTDTQYF. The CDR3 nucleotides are TGTGCCAGCAGCGCCTCAGGGATATTAGCGGGGGATTTCACAGATACGCAGTATTTT.